This is a list of T cell receptor beta chains from one sample in a study of human T cells and chemical hapten exposure. One entry per CDR3 protein, called by TCRdb with MiXCR from the RACE reads. Of fewer than 200,000 distinct CDR3 sequences in the sample, around 24% were seen once. The sequenced sample was whole blood, obtained in connection with sensitization to the hapten diphenylcyclopropenone (DPC). These receptors were obtained from a woman between 45 and 60 years old with alopecia areata. Some clones in this sample may be carry-over from other donors' samples. CDR3s include the opening cysteine and the closing phenylalanine or tryptophan. Rows may omit the clone size; those that give it use once, few, many or a size class.

clone_size	v_call	j_call	cdr3_aa
.	TRBV20-1	TRBJ1-1	CSARASLGSGTEAFF
.	TRBV30	TRBJ2-4	CAWSITGVLAKNIQYF
few	TRBV11-2	TRBJ1-1	CASSLVETSEAFF
.	TRBV29-1	TRBJ2-7	CSVAGTGGYEQYF
.	TRBV7-2	TRBJ2-7	CVSSPQFGGGIGYEQYF
few	TRBV6-5	TRBJ1-5	CASSLVRSSNQPQHF
.	TRBV5-1	TRBJ2-5	CASSFDRVQSGAMWETQYF
.	TRBV20-1	TRBJ2-2	CSAREAGYAGELFF
.	TRBV11-3	TRBJ1-5	CASSLDIVSRDRDSNQPQHF
many	TRBV10-1	TRBJ2-7	CASSVDRAYEQYF